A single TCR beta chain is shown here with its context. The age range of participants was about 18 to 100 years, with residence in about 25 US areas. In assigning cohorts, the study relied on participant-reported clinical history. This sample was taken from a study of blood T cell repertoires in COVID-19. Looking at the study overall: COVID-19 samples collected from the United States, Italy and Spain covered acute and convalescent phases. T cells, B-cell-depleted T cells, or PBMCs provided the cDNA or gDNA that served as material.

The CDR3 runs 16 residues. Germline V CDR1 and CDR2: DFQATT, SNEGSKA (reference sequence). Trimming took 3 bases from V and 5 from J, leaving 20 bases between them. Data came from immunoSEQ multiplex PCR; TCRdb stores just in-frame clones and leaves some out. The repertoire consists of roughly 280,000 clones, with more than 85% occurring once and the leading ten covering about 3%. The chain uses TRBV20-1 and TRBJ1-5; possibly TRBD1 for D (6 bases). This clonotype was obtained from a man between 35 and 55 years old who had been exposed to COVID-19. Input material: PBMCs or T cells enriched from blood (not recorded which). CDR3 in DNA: TGCAGTGCTAGTGCCTCCTACAGGGATAGGGATCAGCCCCAGCATTTT. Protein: CSASASYRDRDQPQHF.